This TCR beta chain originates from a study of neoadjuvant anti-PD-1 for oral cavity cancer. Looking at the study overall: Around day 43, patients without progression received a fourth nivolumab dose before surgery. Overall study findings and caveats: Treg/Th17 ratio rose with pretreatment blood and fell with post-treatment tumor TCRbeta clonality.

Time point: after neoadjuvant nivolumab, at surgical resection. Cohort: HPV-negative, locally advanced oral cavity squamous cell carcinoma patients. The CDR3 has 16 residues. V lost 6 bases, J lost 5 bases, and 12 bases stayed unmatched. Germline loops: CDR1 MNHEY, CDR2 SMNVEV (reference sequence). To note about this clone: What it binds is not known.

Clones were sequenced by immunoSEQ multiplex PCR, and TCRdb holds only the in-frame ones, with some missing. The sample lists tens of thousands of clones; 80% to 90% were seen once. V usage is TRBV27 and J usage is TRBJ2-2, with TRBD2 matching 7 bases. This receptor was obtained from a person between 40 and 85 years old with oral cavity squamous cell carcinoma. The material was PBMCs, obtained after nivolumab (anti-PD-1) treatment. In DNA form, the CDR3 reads TGTGCCAGCAGCTTAGTAATCGGGGAGGGGACCGGGGAGCTGTTTTTT. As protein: CASSLVIGEGTGELFF.